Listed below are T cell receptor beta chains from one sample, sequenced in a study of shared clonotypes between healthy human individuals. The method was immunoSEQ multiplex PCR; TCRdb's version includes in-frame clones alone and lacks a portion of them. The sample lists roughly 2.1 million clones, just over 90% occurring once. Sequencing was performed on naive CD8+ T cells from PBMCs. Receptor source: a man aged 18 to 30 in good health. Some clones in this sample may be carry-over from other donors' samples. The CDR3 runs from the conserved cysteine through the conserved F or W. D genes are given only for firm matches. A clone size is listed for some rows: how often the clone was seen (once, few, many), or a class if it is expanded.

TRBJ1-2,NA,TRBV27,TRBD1,CASSPQTGVSYGYTF,TGTGCCAGCAGTCCCCAGACAGGGGTTTCCTATGGCTACACCTTC
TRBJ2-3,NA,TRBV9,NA,CASSASYGTDTQYF,TGTGCCAGCAGCGCGAGTTACGGCACAGATACGCAGTATTTT
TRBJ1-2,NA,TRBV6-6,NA,CASSNPPRGYTF,TGTGCCAGCAGTAACCCCCCCAGAGGCTACACCTTC
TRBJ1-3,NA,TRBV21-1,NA,CASSKYRTGTSGNTIYF,TGTGCCAGCAGCAAATATCGGACAGGGACTTCTGGAAACACCATATATTTT
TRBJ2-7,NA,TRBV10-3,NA,CAISERTARDEQYF,TGTGCCATCAGTGAAAGGACTGCGCGAGACGAGCAGTACTTC
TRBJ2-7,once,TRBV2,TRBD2,CASKPGLLTYEQYF,TGTGCCAGCAAACCGGGACTACTTACTTACGAGCAGTACTTC
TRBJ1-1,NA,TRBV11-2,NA,CASSLAPSRAPEAFF,TGTGCCAGCAGCTTAGCCCCCTCACGGGCCCCTGAAGCTTTCTTT
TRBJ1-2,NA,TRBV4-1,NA,CASSQERTLRGYTF,TGCGCCAGCAGCCAAGAACGAACTTTAAGGGGCTACACCTTC
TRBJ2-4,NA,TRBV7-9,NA,CASSGPGLVKNIQYF,TGTGCCAGCAGCGGACCAGGGTTGGTTAAAAACATTCAGTACTTC
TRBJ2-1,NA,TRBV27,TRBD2,CASSSTSGSEFYEQFF,TGTGCCAGCAGCTCCACTAGCGGGTCCGAGTTCTATGAGCAGTTCTTC
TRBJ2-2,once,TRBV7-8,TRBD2,CASSLNLAGNTGELFF,TGTGCCAGCAGCTTAAATCTAGCGGGGAACACCGGGGAGCTGTTTTTT
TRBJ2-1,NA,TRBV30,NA,CAWSWSRNEQFF,TGTGCCTGGAGCTGGTCGAGAAATGAGCAGTTCTTC
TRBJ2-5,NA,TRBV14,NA,CASSQGFPGETQYF,TGTGCCAGCAGCCAGGGGTTCCCGGGGGAGACCCAGTACTTC
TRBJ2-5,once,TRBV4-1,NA,CASSQDLPSRIETQYF,TGCGCCAGCAGCCAAGATCTGCCCTCCCGAATAGAGACCCAGTACTTC
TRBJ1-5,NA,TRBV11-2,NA,CASSLTANSNQPQHF,TGTGCCAGCAGCTTGACAGCAAATAGCAATCAGCCCCAGCATTTT
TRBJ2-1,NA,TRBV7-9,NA,CASSLAGWGGMYNEQFF,TGTGCCAGCAGCTTAGCGGGATGGGGCGGGATGTACAATGAGCAGTTCTTC
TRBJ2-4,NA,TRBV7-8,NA,CASSLGPAAKNIQYF,TGTGCCAGCAGCTTAGGGCCGGCGGCCAAAAACATTCAGTACTTC
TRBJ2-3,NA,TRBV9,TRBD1,CASSVATQGGTDTQYF,TGTGCCAGCAGCGTAGCTACGCAGGGGGGCACAGATACGCAGTATTTT
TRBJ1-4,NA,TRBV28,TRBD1,CASSLQGGSREKLFF,TGTGCCAGCAGTTTACAGGGGGGGTCACGGGAAAAACTGTTTTTT
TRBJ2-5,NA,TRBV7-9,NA,CASSSQEGKETQYF,TGTGCCAGCAGCTCCCAGGAGGGTAAAGAGACCCAGTACTTC
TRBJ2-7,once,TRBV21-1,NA,CASSKGFQTGGAYEQYF,TGTGCCAGCAGCAAAGGATTCCAGACAGGGGGCGCTTACGAGCAGTACTTC
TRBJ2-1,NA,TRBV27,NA,CASSFGSNEQFF,TGTGCCAGCAGTTTCGGGTCCAATGAGCAGTTCTTC
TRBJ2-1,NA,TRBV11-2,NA,CASSFSGSSRTYNEQFF,TGTGCCAGCAGCTTTAGCGGATCTAGTCGGACCTACAATGAGCAGTTCTTC
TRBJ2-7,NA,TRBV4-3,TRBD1,CASSQDTLLGQGDEQYF,TGCGCCAGCAGCCAAGATACCTTGCTGGGACAGGGGGACGAGCAGTACTTC
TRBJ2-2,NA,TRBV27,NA,CASSPGGGTAGELFF,TGTGCCAGCAGTCCAGGAGGCGGGACTGCCGGGGAGCTGTTTTTT
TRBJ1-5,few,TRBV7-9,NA,CASSDSGIHQPQHF,TGTGCCAGCAGCGACTCAGGGATCCATCAGCCCCAGCATTTT
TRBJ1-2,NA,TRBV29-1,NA,CSVEEVTEGPLPYGYTF,TGCAGCGTTGAAGAGGTGACGGAGGGGCCCTTACCCTATGGCTACACCTTC
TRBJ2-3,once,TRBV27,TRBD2,CASSPLRSGGTDTQYF,TGTGCCAGCAGTCCCTTGAGGTCGGGAGGTACAGATACGCAGTATTTT
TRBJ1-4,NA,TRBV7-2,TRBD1,CASSFRGQGGGNEKLFF,TGTGCCAGCAGCTTTAGGGGACAGGGCGGGGGTAATGAAAAACTGTTTTTT
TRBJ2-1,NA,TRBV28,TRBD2,CASSRTGLNEQFF,TGTGCCAGCAGTAGGACGGGACTAAATGAGCAGTTCTTC
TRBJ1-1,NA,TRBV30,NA,CAWRWGGMNTEAFF,TGTGCCTGGAGGTGGGGCGGTATGAACACTGAAGCTTTCTTT
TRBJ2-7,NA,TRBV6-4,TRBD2,CASMTTSVCYEQYF,TGTGCCAGCATGACGACTAGCGTGTGCTACGAGCAGTACTTC
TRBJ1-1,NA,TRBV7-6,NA,CASSPRLGQARTEAFF,TGTGCCAGCAGCCCTCGTCTTGGCCAGGCTCGGACTGAAGCTTTCTTT
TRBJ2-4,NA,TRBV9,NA,CASSHPPTGSRNIQYF,TGTGCCAGCAGCCACCCCCCCACAGGGTCTAGGAACATTCAGTACTTC
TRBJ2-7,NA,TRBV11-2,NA,CASSLYRTYEQYF,TGTGCCAGCAGCTTATACAGGACCTACGAGCAGTACTTC
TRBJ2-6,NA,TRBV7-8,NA,CASSLAGRGLSGANVLTF,TGTGCCAGCAGCTTAGCGGGGAGGGGGCTCTCTGGGGCCAACGTCCTGACTTTC
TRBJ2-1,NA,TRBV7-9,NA,CASSPRDPPGVNEQFF,TGTGCCAGCAGCCCTCGGGACCCCCCGGGGGTGAATGAGCAGTTCTTC
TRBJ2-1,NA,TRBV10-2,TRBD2,CATTGLAGGPGSYNEQFF,TGCGCCACCACGGGACTAGCGGGAGGCCCAGGTTCCTACAATGAGCAGTTCTTC
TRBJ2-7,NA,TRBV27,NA,CASSLTEGGDEQYF,TGTGCCAGCAGTCTGACCGAAGGGGGGGACGAGCAGTACTTC
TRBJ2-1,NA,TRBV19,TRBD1,CASRRGHEQFF,TGTGCCAGTAGAAGGGGGCATGAGCAGTTCTTC
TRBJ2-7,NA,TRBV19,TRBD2,CASSSLAGAYEQYF,TGTGCCAGTAGTAGTCTAGCGGGGGCCTACGAGCAGTACTTC
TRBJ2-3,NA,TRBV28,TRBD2,CASSLVPSGLLSTDTQYF,TGTGCCAGCAGTTTAGTCCCTAGCGGTCTCTTAAGCACAGATACGCAGTATTTT
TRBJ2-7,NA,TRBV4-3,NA,CASSQAGILYF,TGCGCCAGCAGCCAAGCTGGCATCCTGTACTTC
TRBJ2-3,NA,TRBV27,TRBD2,CASTTLSGKGTDTQYF,TGTGCCAGCACGACCCTCAGCGGGAAAGGGACAGATACGCAGTATTTT
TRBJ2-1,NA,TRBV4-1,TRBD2,CASSQVGAPGLADYNEQFF,TGCGCCAGCAGCCAAGTTGGGGCACCGGGACTAGCGGATTACAATGAGCAGTTCTTC
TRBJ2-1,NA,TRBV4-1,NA,CASSQDMAVSEQFF,TGCGCCAGCAGCCAAGACATGGCAGTGAGTGAGCAGTTCTTC
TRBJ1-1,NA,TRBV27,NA,CASSLSAGRGRITEAFF,TGTGCCAGCAGTTTATCCGCCGGACGAGGAAGAATCACTGAAGCTTTCTTT
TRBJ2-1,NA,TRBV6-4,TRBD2,CASSEVTSGRGPYNEQFF,TGTGCCAGCAGTGAAGTTACTAGCGGAAGAGGCCCATACAATGAGCAGTTCTTC
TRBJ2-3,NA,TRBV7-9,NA,CASSLALAITDTQYF,TGTGCCAGCAGCTTAGCGCTCGCTATCACAGATACGCAGTATTTT
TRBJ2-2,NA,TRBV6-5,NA,CASNPEFLGTGELFF,TGTGCCAGCAATCCGGAGTTTCTTGGAACCGGGGAGCTGTTTTTT
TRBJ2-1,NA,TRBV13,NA,CASSLEIRGEQFF,TGTGCCAGCAGCTTAGAAATAAGGGGTGAGCAGTTCTTC